The clone carrying this TCR beta chain was observed a few times. What it binds is unknown. The data derive from a study of T-cell memory formation after mild COVID-19. Study-level points and caveats: Cross-reactive memory apparently joined, as some responding clones appeared in pre-infection memory. Among contracting clones, CD4+ were mainly CM/EM and CD8+ enriched in EMRA. Clones that got smaller from day 15 to 85 had even CD4/CD8, while clones growing later tipped toward CD4+.

CDR3 length: 18 amino acids. Unmatched junction bases numbered 16, after V lost 5 bases and J lost 0 bases. CDR1 DFQATT and CDR2 SNEGSKA come from the germline V gene (reference sequence). The authors produced TCR alpha and TCR beta cDNA libraries with sample barcodes and UMIs by 5'RACE using constant-segment primers. TCRdb ran MiXCR on the 5' RACE reads and lists one entry per CDR3 protein. The sample has just over 150,000 distinct CDR3 sequences, roughly 31% seen once. J is TRBJ1-3 and V is TRBV20-1; TRBD1 matches at 7 bases. Sequences were obtained from PBMCs or a T cell subset sorted from them (not recorded which). The clonotype comes from an adult woman who had mild COVID-19 (a few samples of this study predate the infection). Cell type and time point are not known. The chain's CDR3 is CSAQVSAGTVNSGNTIYF. The CDR3 nucleotides are TGCAGTGCTCAGGTCTCGGCTGGGACAGTGAACTCTGGAAACACCATATATTTT.